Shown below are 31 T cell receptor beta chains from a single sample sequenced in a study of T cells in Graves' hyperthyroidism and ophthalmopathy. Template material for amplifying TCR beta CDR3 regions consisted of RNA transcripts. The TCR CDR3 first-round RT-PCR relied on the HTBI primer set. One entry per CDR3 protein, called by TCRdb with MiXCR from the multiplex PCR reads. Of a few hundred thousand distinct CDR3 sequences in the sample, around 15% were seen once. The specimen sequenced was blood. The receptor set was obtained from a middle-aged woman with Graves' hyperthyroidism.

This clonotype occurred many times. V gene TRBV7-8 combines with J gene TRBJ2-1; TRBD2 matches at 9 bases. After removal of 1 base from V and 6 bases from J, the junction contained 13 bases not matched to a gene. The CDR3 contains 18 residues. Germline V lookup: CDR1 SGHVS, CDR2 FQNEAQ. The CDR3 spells CASSLVDWREGLTNEQFF. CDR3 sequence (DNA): TGTGCCAGCAGCTTAGTTGATTGGCGGGAGGGCCTGACCAATGAGCAGTTCTTC.

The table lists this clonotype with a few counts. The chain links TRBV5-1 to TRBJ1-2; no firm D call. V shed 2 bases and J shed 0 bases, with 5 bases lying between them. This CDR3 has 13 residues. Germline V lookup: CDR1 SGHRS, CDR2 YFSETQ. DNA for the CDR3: TGCGCCAGCAGCTTTTCAGCTAACTATGGCTACACCTTC. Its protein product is CASSFSANYGYTF.

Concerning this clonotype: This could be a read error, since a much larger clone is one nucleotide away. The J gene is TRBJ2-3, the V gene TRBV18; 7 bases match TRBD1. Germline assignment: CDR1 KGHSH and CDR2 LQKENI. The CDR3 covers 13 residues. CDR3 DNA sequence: TGTGCCAGCTTGGACAGGAGCACAGATACGCGGTATTTT. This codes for CASLDRSTDTRYF.

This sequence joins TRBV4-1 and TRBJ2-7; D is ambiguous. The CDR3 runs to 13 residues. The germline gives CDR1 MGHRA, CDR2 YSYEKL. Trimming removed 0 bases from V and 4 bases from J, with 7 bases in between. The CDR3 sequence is CASSQEAGYEQYF. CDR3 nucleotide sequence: TGCGCCAGCAGCCAAGAGGCTGGGTACGAGCAGTACTTC.

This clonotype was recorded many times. The CDR3 region is CASSSSGQGVNEQFF. The CDR3 coding sequence is TGTGCCAGCAGTTCGTCGGGACAGGGGGTAAATGAGCAGTTCTTC. The J gene is TRBJ2-1, the V gene TRBV28; 11 bases fit TRBD1. The V segment lost 4 bases and the J segment 7 bases; nucleotides outside the gene matches: 6. Looked up from germline, CDR1 is MDHEN and CDR2 is SYDVKM. This CDR3 contains 15 residues. Full variable domain (rest looked up from reference TRBV28 and TRBJ2-1): DVKVTQSSRYLVKRTGEKVFLECVQDMDHENMFWYRQDPGLGLRLIYFSYDVKMKEKGDIPEGYSVSREKKERFSLILESASTNQTSMYLCASSSSGQGVNEQFFGPGTRLTVL.

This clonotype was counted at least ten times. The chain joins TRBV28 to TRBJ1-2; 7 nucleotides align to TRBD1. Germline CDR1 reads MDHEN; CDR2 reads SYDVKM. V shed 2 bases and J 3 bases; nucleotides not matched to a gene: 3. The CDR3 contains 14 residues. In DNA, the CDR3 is TGTGCCAGCAGTTTACCCGGGACAGACTATGGCTACACCTTC. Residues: CASSLPGTDYGYTF.

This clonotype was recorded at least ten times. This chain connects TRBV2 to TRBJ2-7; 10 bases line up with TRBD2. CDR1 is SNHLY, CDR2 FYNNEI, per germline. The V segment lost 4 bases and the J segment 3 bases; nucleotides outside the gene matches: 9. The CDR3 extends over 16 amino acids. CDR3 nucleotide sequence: TGTGCCAGCAGTGTATTAGGACTAGCGGAATACTACGAGCAGTACTTC. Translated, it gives CASSVLGLAEYYEQYF.

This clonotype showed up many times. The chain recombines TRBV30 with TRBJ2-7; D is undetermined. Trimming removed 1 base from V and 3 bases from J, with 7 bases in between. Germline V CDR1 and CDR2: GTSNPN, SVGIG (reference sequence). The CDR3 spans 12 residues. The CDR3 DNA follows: TGTGCCTGGAGTGGGATGCGCTACGAGCAGTACTTC. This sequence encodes CAWSGMRYEQYF.

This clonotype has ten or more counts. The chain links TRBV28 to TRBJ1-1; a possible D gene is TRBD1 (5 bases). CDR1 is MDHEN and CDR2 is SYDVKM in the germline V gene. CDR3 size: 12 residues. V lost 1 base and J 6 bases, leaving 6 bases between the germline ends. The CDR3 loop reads CASSLLQAEAFF. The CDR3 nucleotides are TGTGCCAGCAGTTTATTACAGGCTGAAGCTTTCTTT.

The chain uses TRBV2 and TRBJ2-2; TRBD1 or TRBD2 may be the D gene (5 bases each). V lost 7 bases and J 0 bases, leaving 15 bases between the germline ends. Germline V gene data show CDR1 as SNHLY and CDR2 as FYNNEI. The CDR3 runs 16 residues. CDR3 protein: CASNLVRDANTGELFF. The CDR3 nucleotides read TGTGCCAGCAATCTCGTAAGGGACGCGAACACCGGGGAGCTGTTTTTT.

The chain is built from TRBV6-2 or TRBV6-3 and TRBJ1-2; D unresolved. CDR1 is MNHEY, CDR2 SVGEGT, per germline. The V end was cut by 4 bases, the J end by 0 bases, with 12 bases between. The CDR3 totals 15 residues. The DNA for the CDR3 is TGTGCCAGCAGTTCCCCCCCGGGCGCTAACTATGGCTACACCTTC. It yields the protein CASSSPPGANYGYTF.

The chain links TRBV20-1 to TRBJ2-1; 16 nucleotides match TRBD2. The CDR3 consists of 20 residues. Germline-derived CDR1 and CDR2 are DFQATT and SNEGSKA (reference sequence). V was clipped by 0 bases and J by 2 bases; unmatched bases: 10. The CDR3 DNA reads TGCAGTGCTAGAGATTATCCGGGACTAGCGGGAGGGAATACCTACAATGAGCAGTTCTTC. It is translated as CSARDYPGLAGGNTYNEQFF.

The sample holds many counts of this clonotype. The CDR3 protein is CSANPPGSSYEQYF. Here the CDR3 DNA reads TGCAGTGCTAACCCCCCCGGGAGCTCCTACGAGCAGTACTTC. J is TRBJ2-7 and V is TRBV20-1; tentatively, D is TRBD2 (6 bases). The CDR3 runs to 14 residues. Germline assignment: CDR1 DFQATT and CDR2 SNEGSKA (reference sequence). The V end was cut by 4 bases, the J end by 0 bases, with 13 bases between.

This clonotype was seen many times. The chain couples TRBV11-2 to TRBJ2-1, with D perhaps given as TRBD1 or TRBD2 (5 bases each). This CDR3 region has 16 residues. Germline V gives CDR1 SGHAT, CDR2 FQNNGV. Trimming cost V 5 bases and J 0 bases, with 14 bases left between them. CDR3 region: CASSPAAGSSYNEQFF. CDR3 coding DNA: TGTGCCAGCAGCCCGGCGGCAGGGAGCTCCTACAATGAGCAGTTCTTC.

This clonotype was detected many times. The CDR3 loop is CASSLVRGDGPLAKNIQYF. The DNA for the CDR3 is TGTGCCAGCAGCTTAGTACGGGGGGACGGACCACTAGCCAAAAACATTCAGTACTTC. The chain carries TRBV7-8 and TRBJ2-4, with 7 bases matching TRBD2. Trimming took 1 base from V and 0 from J; bases not matched to a gene: 12. In germline, CDR1 is SGHVS, CDR2 FQNEAQ. The CDR3 is 19 amino acids.

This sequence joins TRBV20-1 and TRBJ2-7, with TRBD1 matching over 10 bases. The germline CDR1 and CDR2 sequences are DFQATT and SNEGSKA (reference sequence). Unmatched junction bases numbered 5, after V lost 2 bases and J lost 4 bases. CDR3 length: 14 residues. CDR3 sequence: CSARQDRGGYEQYF. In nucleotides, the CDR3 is TGCAGTGCTAGACAGGACAGGGGGGGTTACGAGCAGTACTTC.

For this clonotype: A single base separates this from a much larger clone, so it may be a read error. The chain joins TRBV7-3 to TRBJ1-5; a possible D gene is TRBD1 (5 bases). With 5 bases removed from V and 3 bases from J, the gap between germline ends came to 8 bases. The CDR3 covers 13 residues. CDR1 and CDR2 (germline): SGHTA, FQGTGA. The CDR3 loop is CASSTTVNQPQHF. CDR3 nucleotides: TGTGCCAGCAGCACGACAGTCAATCAGCCCCAGCATTTT.

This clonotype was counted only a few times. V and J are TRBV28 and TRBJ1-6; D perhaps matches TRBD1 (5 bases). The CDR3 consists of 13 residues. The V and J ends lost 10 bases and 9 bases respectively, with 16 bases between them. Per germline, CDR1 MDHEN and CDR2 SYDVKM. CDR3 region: CATGGGIGSPLHF. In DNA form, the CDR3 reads TGTGCCACCGGGGGGGGGATTGGTTCACCCCTCCACTTT. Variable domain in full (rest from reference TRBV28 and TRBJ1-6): DVKVTQSSRYLVKRTGEKVFLECVQDMDHENMFWYRQDPGLGLRLIYFSYDVKMKEKGDIPEGYSVSREKKERFSLILESASTNQTSMYLCATGGGIGSPLHFGNGTRLTVT.

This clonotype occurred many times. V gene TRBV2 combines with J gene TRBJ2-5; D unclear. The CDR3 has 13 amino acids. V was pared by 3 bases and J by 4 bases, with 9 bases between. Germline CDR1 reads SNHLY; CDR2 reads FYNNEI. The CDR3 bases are TGTGCCAGCAGTGACTTTAGAATAGAGACCCAGTACTTC. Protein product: CASSDFRIETQYF.

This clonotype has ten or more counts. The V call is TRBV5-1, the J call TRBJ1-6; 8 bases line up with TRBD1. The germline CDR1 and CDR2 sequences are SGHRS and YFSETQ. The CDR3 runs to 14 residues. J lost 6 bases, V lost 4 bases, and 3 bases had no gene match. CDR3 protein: CASSADRVNSPLHF. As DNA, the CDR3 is TGCGCCAGCAGCGCGGACAGGGTTAATTCACCCCTCCACTTT.

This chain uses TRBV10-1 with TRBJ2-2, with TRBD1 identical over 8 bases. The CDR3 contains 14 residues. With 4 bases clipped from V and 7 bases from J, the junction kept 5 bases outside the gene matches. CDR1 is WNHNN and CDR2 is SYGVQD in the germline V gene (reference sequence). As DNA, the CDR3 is TGCGCCAGCAGTGCTCAGGGGGCCGTCGGGGAGCTGTTTTTT. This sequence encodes CASSAQGAVGELFF.

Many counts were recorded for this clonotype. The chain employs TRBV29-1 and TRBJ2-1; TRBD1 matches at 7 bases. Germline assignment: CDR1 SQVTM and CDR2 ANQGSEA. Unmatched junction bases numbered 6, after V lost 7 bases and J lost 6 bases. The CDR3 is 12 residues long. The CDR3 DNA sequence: TGCAGCGGAAGAACAGGGGTCAATGAGCAGTTCTTC. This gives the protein CSGRTGVNEQFF.

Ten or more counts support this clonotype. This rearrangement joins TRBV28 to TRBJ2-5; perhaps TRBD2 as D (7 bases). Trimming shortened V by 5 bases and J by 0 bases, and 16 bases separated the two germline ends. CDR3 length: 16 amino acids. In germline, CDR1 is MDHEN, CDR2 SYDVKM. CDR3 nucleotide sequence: TGTGCCAGCAGTCCGGCGAGGGGGGGAAACCAAGAGACCCAGTACTTC. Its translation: CASSPARGGNQETQYF. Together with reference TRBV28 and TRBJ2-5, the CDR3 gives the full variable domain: DVKVTQSSRYLVKRTGEKVFLECVQDMDHENMFWYRQDPGLGLRLIYFSYDVKMKEKGDIPEGYSVSREKKERFSLILESASTNQTSMYLCASSPARGGNQETQYFGPGTRLLVL.

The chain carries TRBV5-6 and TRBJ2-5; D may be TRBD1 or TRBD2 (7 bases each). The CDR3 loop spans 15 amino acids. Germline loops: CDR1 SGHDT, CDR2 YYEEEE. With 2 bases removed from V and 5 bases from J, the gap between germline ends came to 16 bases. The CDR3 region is CASSFGTRGGETQYF. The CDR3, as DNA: TGTGCCAGCAGCTTCGGGACCAGGGGGGGGGAGACCCAGTACTTC.

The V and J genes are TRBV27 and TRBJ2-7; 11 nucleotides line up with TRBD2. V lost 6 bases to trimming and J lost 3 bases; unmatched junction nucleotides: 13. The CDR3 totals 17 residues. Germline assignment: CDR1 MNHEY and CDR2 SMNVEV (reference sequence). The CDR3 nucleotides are TGTGCCAGCAGCCGCTCCCGGACTAGCGGGCTAATCTACGAGCAGTACTTC. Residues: CASSRSRTSGLIYEQYF.

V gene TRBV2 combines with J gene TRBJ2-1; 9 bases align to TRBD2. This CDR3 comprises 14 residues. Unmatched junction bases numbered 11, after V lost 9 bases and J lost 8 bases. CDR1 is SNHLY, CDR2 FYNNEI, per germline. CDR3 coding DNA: TGTGCCAGTGGGCGGGAGGGCCTTTTTCATGAGCAGTTCTTC. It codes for CASGREGLFHEQFF.

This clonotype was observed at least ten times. The CDR3 reads CASTQTANYGYTF. The DNA of the CDR3 is TGTGCCAGCACCCAGACAGCTAACTATGGCTACACCTTC. The V gene is TRBV28, the J gene TRBJ1-2; a possible D gene is TRBD1 (5 bases). The CDR3 length is 13 residues. CDR1 is MDHEN, CDR2 SYDVKM, per germline. V was trimmed by 7 bases and J by 0 bases, leaving 9 bases between them.

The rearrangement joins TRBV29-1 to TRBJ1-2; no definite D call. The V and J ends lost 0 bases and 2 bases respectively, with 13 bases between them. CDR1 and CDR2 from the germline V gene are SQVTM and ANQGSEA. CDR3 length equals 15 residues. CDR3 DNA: TGCAGCGTTGAAGACGGAGGACGAGGGAACTATGGCTACACCTTC. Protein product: CSVEDGGRGNYGYTF. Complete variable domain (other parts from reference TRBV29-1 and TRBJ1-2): SAVISQKPSRDICQRGTSLTIQCQVDSQVTMMFWYRQQPGQSLTLIATANQGSEATYESGFVIDKFPISRPNLTFSTLTVSNMSPEDSSIYLCSVEDGGRGNYGYTFGSGTRLTVV.

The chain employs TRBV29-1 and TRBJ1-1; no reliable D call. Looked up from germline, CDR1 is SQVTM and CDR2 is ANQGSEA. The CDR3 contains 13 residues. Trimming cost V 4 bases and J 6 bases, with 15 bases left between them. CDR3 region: CSVVDPKSSEAFF. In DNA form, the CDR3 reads TGCAGCGTTGTCGACCCGAAGTCGTCTGAAGCTTTCTTT.

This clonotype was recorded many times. CDR3 sequence reads: CASSSTGQGAGGYTF. The CDR3 DNA is TGCGCCAGCAGCTCAACGGGACAGGGGGCAGGAGGCTACACCTTC. The chain joins TRBV5-1 to TRBJ1-2; 12 nucleotides match TRBD1. The V and J ends lost 3 bases and 8 bases, in that order; junction bases with no gene match: 8. The V gene's germline CDR1 is SGHRS and CDR2 YFSETQ. The CDR3 has 15 residues.

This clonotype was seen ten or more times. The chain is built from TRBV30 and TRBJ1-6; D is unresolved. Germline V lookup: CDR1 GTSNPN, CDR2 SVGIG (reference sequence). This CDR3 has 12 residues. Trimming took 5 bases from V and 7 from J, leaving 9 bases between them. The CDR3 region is CAWRNPNSPLHF. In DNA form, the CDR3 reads TGTGCCTGGCGGAATCCCAATTCACCCCTCCACTTT.